This is a list of T cell receptor beta chains from one sample in a study of beta chain features in type 1 diabetes. Repertoires were generated with immunoSEQ multiplex PCR, while TCRdb's copy carries only in-frame clones and drops some. There are a few hundred thousand clones in the sample; 9.6% occur only once, and roughly 0.54% lies in the top ten. Sequenced: central memory CD4+ T cells from blood. These receptors originate from a man aged 25 to 40 with type 1 diabetes. Both conserved end residues are part of each CDR3. A D gene is named only where the DNA matches it firmly.

v_call d_call cdr3_aa
TRBV6-5 - CASLGGASADTQYF
TRBV5-4 - CASSLAGERGQFF
TRBV11-2 - CASGMLGATSYNEQFF
TRBV7-9 - CASSHSQRGRYNEQFF
TRBV6-6 TRBD1 CASSWGQGYVNTEAFF
TRBV6-1 TRBD2 CAISEGAGGGQAYEQYF
TRBV28 - CASVPSVNTEAFF
TRBV7-9 TRBD1 CASSLEGQGAYEQYF
TRBV6-5 TRBD1 CASRRQGSAEQFF
TRBV7-2 - CASSPVETPSYEQYF
TRBV5-8 TRBD2 CASSFLGEGEGEQFF
TRBV10-3 - CAISENPGLGGDTQYF
TRBV27 TRBD1 CASSPNRDRRNTEAFF
TRBV11-3 TRBD1 CASSLDQGGTGSYNEQFF
TRBV10-3 - CAISGGTEDNEKLFF
TRBV9 - CASSVGFAGELFF
TRBV27 TRBD1 CASSGTGGQPQHF
TRBV5-1 - CASSSGSYPKGETQYF
TRBV4-2 - CASSQDRSSYEQYF
TRBV28 TRBD1 CASSPLPARTGGAGTEAFF
TRBV19 - CASSKGQLQDQPQHF
TRBV9 TRBD1 CASSPSPGGARGGTEAFF
TRBV5-8 - CASSWGTERGETQYF
TRBV7-2 - CFPQPQHF
TRBV6-1 - CASSERAAYEQYF
TRBV10-1 - CASSVEWLGEQYF
TRBV18 - CASSQETESTEAFF
TRBV6-6 - CASVSTETNTEAFF
TRBV7-6 - CASSAREDGYTF
TRBV11-3 - CASSKASTSSYNEQFF
TRBV5-1 TRBD1 CASSLETGGGEKLFF
TRBV28 - CATTEGPYQETQYF
TRBV2 - CASSSTRSSGNTIYF
TRBV28 - CASERRGNEQYF
TRBV27 - CATSRMVDTGELFF
TRBV5-4 TRBD2 CASSSLAGGIADTQYF
TRBV6-6 - CASSERGHTDTQYF
TRBV5-1 - CASSFPQQGSYEQYF
TRBV2 TRBD2 CASRGAGGEQFF
TRBV7-3 - CASSQPDGSYNEQFF
TRBV4-1 - CASSQEATNFF
TRBV6-5 - CASNSGGDSFGYTF
TRBV6-6 TRBD1 CASSPPTGVHNEQFF
TRBV19 - CASKRRQGLNTEAFF
TRBV27 TRBD1 CASSPPGQGSYEQYF
TRBV5-4 - CASSFNRRALLYF
TRBV29-1 TRBD1 CSVDGTGGTDTQYF